A selection of T cell receptor beta chains follows, all from one sample in a study of shared clonotypes between healthy human individuals. The method was immunoSEQ multiplex PCR; TCRdb's version includes in-frame clones alone and lacks a portion of them. The sample shows 2.3 million or so clones, about 92% of them seen only once. Input material: naive CD4+ T cells from PBMCs. Receptor source: a man aged 18 to 29 in good health. Some clones in this sample may be carry-over from other donors' samples. CDR3s include the opening cysteine and the closing phenylalanine or tryptophan. A D gene is named only where the DNA matches it firmly. The listing skips clone size in some rows; elsewhere it reads once, few, many or a size class.

cdr3_aa: CASSFSNQPQHF
cdr3_nt: TGTGCCAGCAGCTTCAGCAATCAGCCCCAGCATTTT
v_call: TRBV7-9
clone_size: few
d_call: -
j_call: TRBJ1-5

cdr3_aa: CAWSDRDTKAFF
cdr3_nt: TGTGCCTGGAGTGACCGGGATACCAAAGCTTTCTTT
v_call: TRBV30
clone_size: few
d_call: -
j_call: TRBJ1-1

cdr3_aa: CASILGQGRPGNTIYF
cdr3_nt: TGTGCCAGTATCTTGGGACAGGGTCGGCCTGGAAACACCATATATTTT
v_call: TRBV19
clone_size: -
d_call: TRBD1
j_call: TRBJ1-3

cdr3_aa: CASSLRVGSYEQYF
cdr3_nt: TGCGCCAGCAGCTTGAGGGTTGGTTCCTACGAGCAGTACTTC
v_call: TRBV5-1
clone_size: few
d_call: -
j_call: TRBJ2-7

cdr3_aa: CASSSPRDNYGYTF
cdr3_nt: TGTGCCAGCAGTTCACCCAGGGACAACTATGGCTACACCTTC
v_call: TRBV28
clone_size: -
d_call: -
j_call: TRBJ1-2

cdr3_aa: CASRRAGTAGNTIYF
cdr3_nt: TGTGCCAGCAGACGCGCCGGGACAGCCGGAAACACCATATATTTT
v_call: TRBV5-5
clone_size: -
d_call: TRBD1
j_call: TRBJ1-3

cdr3_aa: CASSPDSKVYEQYF
cdr3_nt: TGCGCCAGCAGCCCGGACAGTAAAGTCTACGAGCAGTACTTC
v_call: TRBV5-1
clone_size: -
d_call: -
j_call: TRBJ2-7

cdr3_aa: CASAERGQGSYEQYF
cdr3_nt: TGTGCCAGCGCTGAGAGGGGACAGGGCTCCTACGAGCAGTACTTC
v_call: TRBV6-5
clone_size: -
d_call: TRBD1
j_call: TRBJ2-7

cdr3_aa: CSVDKSGTNEKLFF
cdr3_nt: TGCAGCGTTGACAAATCGGGGACGAATGAAAAACTGTTTTTT
v_call: TRBV29-1
clone_size: few
d_call: -
j_call: TRBJ1-4

cdr3_aa: CASSSQGPNQPQHF
cdr3_nt: TGTGCCAGCTCATCACAGGGCCCCAATCAGCCCCAGCATTTT
v_call: TRBV18
clone_size: once
d_call: -
j_call: TRBJ1-5

cdr3_aa: CASSVSSNSNQPQHF
cdr3_nt: TGTGCCAGCAGCGTAAGTTCCAATAGCAATCAGCCCCAGCATTTT
v_call: TRBV9
clone_size: -
d_call: -
j_call: TRBJ1-5

cdr3_aa: CASMSDNRNIQYF
cdr3_nt: TGTGCCAGCATGTCTGACAATCGAAACATTCAGTACTTC
v_call: TRBV2
clone_size: -
d_call: -
j_call: TRBJ2-4

cdr3_aa: CSVGTGGYEQYF
cdr3_nt: TGCAGCGTTGGGACAGGGGGATACGAGCAGTACTTC
v_call: TRBV29-1
clone_size: -
d_call: TRBD1
j_call: TRBJ2-7

cdr3_aa: CAWSVYPAREAGELFF
cdr3_nt: TGTGCCTGGAGTGTATACCCTGCTAGGGAAGCCGGGGAGCTGTTTTTT
v_call: TRBV30
clone_size: -
d_call: -
j_call: TRBJ2-2

cdr3_aa: CASSKGLMLYNEQFF
cdr3_nt: TGTGCCAGCAGCAAGGGACTGATGCTTTACAATGAGCAGTTCTTC
v_call: TRBV28
clone_size: -
d_call: -
j_call: TRBJ2-1

cdr3_aa: CASSLEPTDTQYF
cdr3_nt: TGTGCCAGCAGCTTAGAACCAACAGATACGCAGTATTTT
v_call: TRBV7-2
clone_size: -
d_call: -
j_call: TRBJ2-3

cdr3_aa: CASRQGWTNEKLFF
cdr3_nt: TGTGCCAGCAGACAGGGGTGGACTAATGAAAAACTGTTTTTT
v_call: TRBV6-5
clone_size: -
d_call: TRBD1
j_call: TRBJ1-4

cdr3_aa: CASSLLRASGDNEQFF
cdr3_nt: TGTGCCAGCAGCTTACTCCGGGCTAGCGGGGACAATGAGCAGTTCTTC
v_call: TRBV7-3
clone_size: -
d_call: TRBD2
j_call: TRBJ2-1

cdr3_aa: CASSPRGGKDEQFF
cdr3_nt: TGTGCCAGCAGCCCACGTGGCGGGAAGGATGAGCAGTTCTTC
v_call: TRBV6-5
clone_size: -
d_call: -
j_call: TRBJ2-1

cdr3_aa: CASSLSNRGSATDTQYF
cdr3_nt: TGTGCCAGCAGTTTATCGAACAGGGGTTCGGCGACAGATACGCAGTATTTT
v_call: TRBV27
clone_size: -
d_call: TRBD1
j_call: TRBJ2-3

cdr3_aa: CASSLGLAGGPDTQYF
cdr3_nt: TGTGCCAGCAGCCTGGGACTAGCGGGAGGGCCAGATACGCAGTATTTT
v_call: TRBV7-3
clone_size: -
d_call: TRBD2
j_call: TRBJ2-3

cdr3_aa: CASSSDAEAFF
cdr3_nt: TGTGCCAGCAGCTCGGACGCTGAAGCTTTCTTT
v_call: TRBV11-2
clone_size: -
d_call: -
j_call: TRBJ1-1

cdr3_aa: CASSLTGVNTEAFF
cdr3_nt: TGTGCCAGCAGCCTTACAGGGGTGAACACTGAAGCTTTCTTT
v_call: TRBV7-3
clone_size: once
d_call: TRBD1
j_call: TRBJ1-1

cdr3_aa: CASSIGGSGLETQYF
cdr3_nt: TGTGCCAGTAGTATAGGGGGCTCGGGATTGGAGACCCAGTACTTC
v_call: TRBV19
clone_size: -
d_call: -
j_call: TRBJ2-5

cdr3_aa: CASSPSYNRVYEQFF
cdr3_nt: TGCGCCAGCAGCCCGTCCTATAACAGGGTTTATGAGCAGTTCTTC
v_call: TRBV4-3
clone_size: -
d_call: -
j_call: TRBJ2-1

cdr3_aa: CASSLTGNTIYF
cdr3_nt: TGTGCCAGCAGCTTAACTGGAAACACCATATATTTT
v_call: TRBV11-3
clone_size: -
d_call: -
j_call: TRBJ1-3

cdr3_aa: CATREGSYNEQFF
cdr3_nt: TGTGCCACCCGGGAGGGCTCCTACAATGAGCAGTTCTTC
v_call: TRBV7-2
clone_size: -
d_call: TRBD2
j_call: TRBJ2-1

cdr3_aa: CASSRTGVGYEQYF
cdr3_nt: TGTGCCAGCAGCAGAACAGGGGTTGGCTACGAGCAGTACTTC
v_call: TRBV14
clone_size: -
d_call: TRBD1
j_call: TRBJ2-7

cdr3_aa: CASSQDREFSTDTQYF
cdr3_nt: TGCGCCAGCAGCCAAGATCGGGAGTTTAGCACAGATACGCAGTATTTT
v_call: TRBV4-1
clone_size: -
d_call: -
j_call: TRBJ2-3

cdr3_aa: CASSLVRTTQETQYF
cdr3_nt: TGTGCCAGCAGCTTAGTGAGAACTACCCAAGAGACCCAGTACTTC
v_call: TRBV7-9
clone_size: -
d_call: -
j_call: TRBJ2-5

cdr3_aa: CSAGGEGETQYF
cdr3_nt: TGCAGCGCCGGGGGGGAGGGAGAGACCCAGTACTTC
v_call: TRBV29-1
clone_size: -
d_call: TRBD2
j_call: TRBJ2-5

cdr3_aa: CASSIDRANQPQHF
cdr3_nt: TGTGCCAGTAGTATTGACCGAGCCAATCAGCCCCAGCATTTT
v_call: TRBV19
clone_size: -
d_call: -
j_call: TRBJ1-5

cdr3_aa: CASSLDDRRAFF
cdr3_nt: TGCGCCAGCAGCTTGGACGACAGGAGAGCTTTCTTT
v_call: TRBV5-1
clone_size: -
d_call: -
j_call: TRBJ1-1

cdr3_aa: CASSTPYSGNTIYF
cdr3_nt: TGTGCCAGCAGCACCCCGTACTCTGGAAACACCATATATTTT
v_call: TRBV7-9
clone_size: -
d_call: -
j_call: TRBJ1-3

cdr3_aa: CAISESNLGQGVGDEQYF
cdr3_nt: TGTGCCATCAGTGAGTCGAATTTGGGACAGGGGGTCGGGGACGAGCAGTACTTC
v_call: TRBV10-3
clone_size: -
d_call: TRBD1
j_call: TRBJ2-7

cdr3_aa: CASSEYRGGYTF
cdr3_nt: TGTGCCAGCAGTGAATATAGGGGTGGCTACACCTTC
v_call: TRBV2
clone_size: -
d_call: -
j_call: TRBJ1-2